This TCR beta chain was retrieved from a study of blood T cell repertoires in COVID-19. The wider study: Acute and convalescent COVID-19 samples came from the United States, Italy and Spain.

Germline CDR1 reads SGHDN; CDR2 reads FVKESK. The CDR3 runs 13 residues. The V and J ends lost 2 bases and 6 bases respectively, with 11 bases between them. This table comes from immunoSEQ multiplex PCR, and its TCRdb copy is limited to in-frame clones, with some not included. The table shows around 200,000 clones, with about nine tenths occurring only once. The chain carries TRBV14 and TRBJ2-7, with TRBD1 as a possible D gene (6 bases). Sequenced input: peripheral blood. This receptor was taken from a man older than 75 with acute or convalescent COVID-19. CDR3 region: CASSQTGSSEQYF. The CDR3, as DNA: TGTGCCAGCAGCCAAACAGGGTCTAGCGAGCAGTACTTC.